This T cell receptor (beta chain) was identified in a study of regulatory T cells in long-lasting Graves disease. Assembly of TCR beta libraries relied on iRepertoire HTBI primers together with Arm-PCR of CDR3 regions. MiXCR, run by TCRdb on the multiplex PCR reads, gives a single entry per CDR3 protein. Counted here are about 620,000 distinct CDR3 sequences, approximately 15% occurring once; the ten biggest clones make up 15% to 20%. The table lists this clonotype with many counts. Time point specified: newly diagnosed GD, antithyroid drugs for less than 3 months. RNA extracted from PBMCs served as the sequencing template. Graves' disease diagnoses followed American Thyroid Association guidelines. These data were also reused for a study on T cells in Graves' hyperthyroidism and ophthalmopathy. That work adds: Uncontrolled infection, other autoimmune disease, pregnancy or lactation excluded patients. Carried out on the TCR CDR3, a first-round RT-PCR used the HTBI primer set.

This specimen consisted of peripheral blood mononuclear cells (PBMCs), obtained at new diagnosis, from a patient treated with antithyroid drugs. This clonotype was sampled from a woman in her thirties with Graves disease.

The CDR3 sequence is CASIPPGSYGYTF. The CDR3 region has the DNA TGTGCCAGCATACCACCGGGGTCCTATGGCTACACCTTC. The chain couples TRBV28 to TRBJ1-2; unclear D gene. There are 13 residues in the CDR3. Germline CDR1 is MDHEN and CDR2 is SYDVKM. Trimming took 7 bases from V and 4 from J, leaving 13 bases between them.